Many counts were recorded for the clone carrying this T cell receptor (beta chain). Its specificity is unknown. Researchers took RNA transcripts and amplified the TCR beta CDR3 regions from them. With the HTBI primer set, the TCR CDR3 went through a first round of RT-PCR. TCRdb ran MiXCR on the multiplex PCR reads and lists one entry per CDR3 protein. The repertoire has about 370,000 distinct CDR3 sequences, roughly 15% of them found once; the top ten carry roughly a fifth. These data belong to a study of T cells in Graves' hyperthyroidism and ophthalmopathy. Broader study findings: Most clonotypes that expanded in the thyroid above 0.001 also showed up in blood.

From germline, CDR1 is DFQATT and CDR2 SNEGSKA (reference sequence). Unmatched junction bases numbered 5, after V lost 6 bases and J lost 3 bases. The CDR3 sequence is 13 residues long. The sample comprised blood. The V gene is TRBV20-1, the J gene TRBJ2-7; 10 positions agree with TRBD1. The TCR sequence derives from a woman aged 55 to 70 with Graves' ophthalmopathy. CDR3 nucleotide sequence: TGCAGTGCCACAGGACAGGGGGACTACGAGCAGTACTTC. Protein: CSATGQGDYEQYF.